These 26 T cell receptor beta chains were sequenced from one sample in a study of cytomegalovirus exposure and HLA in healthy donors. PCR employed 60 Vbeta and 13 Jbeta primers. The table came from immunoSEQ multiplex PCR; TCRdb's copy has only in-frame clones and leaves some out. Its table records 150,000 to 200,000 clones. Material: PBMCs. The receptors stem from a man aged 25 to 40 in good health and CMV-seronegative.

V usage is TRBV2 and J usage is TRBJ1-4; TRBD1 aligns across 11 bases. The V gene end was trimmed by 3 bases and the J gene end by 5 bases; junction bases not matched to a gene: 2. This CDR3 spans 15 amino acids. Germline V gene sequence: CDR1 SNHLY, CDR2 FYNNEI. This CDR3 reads CASSEGDRGNEKLFF. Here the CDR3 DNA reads TGTGCCAGCAGTGAGGGGGACAGGGGGAATGAAAAACTGTTTTTT.

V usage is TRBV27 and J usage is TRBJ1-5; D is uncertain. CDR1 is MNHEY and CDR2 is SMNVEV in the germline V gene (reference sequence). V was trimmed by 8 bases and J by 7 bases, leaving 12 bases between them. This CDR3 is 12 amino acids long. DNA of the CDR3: TGTGCCAGCTCAACCGGGATCCAGCCCCAGCATTTT. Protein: CASSTGIQPQHF.

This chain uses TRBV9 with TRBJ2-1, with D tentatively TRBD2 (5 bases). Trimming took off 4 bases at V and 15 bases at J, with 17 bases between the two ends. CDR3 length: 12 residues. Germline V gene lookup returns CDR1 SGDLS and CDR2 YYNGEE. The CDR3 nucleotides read TGTGCCAGCAGCAGGAGGAGCGCGGATCTGTTCTTC. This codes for CASSRRSADLFF.

The CDR3 coding sequence is TGTGCCAGCAGCTCTCGGACAGGGGACGATGAGCAGTTCTTC. It yields the protein CASSSRTGDDEQFF. The chain is built from TRBV7-6 and TRBJ2-1, with 9 bases that match TRBD1. The CDR3 is made up of 14 amino acids. V dropped 4 bases and J dropped 8; count of bases not matched to a gene: 6. Germline values: CDR1 SGHVS, CDR2 FNYEAQ.

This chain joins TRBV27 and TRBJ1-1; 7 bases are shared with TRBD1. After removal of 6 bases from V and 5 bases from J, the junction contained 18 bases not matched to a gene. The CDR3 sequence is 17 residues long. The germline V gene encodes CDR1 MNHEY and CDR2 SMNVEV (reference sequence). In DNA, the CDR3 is TGTGCCAGCAGGAAATTTGGACAGGCGTCGGGAAGGACTGAAGCTTTCTTT. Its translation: CASRKFGQASGRTEAFF.

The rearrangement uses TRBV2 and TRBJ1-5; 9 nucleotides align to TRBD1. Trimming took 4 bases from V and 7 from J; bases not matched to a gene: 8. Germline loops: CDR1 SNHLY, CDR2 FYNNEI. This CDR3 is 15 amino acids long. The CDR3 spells CASSGDRVALQPQHF. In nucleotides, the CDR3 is TGTGCCAGCAGTGGGGACAGGGTAGCCCTACAGCCCCAGCATTTT. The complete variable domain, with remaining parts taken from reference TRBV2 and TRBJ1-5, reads EPEVTQTPSHQVTQMGQEVILRCVPISNHLYFYWYRQILGQKVEFLVSFYNNEISEKSEIFDDQFSVERPDGSNFTLKIRSTKLEDSAMYFCASSGDRVALQPQHFGDGTRLSIL.

The CDR3 DNA sequence: TGCGCCAGCAGCCAAGATGCCCTAAGCTCCTACAATGAGCAGTTCTTC. Amino acids: CASSQDALSSYNEQFF. V gene TRBV4-3 combines with J gene TRBJ2-1; D call uncertain. The V gene lost 0 bases and the J gene lost 0 bases, with 9 bases spanning the gap. Germline-derived CDR1 and CDR2 are LGHNA and YSLEER. This CDR3 contains 16 residues.

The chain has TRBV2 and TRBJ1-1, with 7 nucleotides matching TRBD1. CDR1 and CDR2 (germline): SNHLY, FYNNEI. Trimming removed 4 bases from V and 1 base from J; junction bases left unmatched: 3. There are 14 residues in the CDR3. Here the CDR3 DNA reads TGTGCCAGCAGTGCCGACAGGGCGAACACTGAAGCTTTCTTT. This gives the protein CASSADRANTEAFF.

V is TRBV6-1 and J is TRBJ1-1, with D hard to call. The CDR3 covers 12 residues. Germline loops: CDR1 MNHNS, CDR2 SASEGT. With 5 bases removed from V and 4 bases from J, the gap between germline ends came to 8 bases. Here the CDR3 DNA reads TGTGCCAGCAGTCTCCCGAGCACTGAAGCTTTCTTT. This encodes CASSLPSTEAFF.

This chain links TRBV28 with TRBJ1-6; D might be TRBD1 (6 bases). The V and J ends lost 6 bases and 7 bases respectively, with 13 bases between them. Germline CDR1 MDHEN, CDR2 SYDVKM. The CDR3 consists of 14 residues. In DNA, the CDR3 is TGTGCCAGCAGACTCAGGGGATCAAATTCACCCCTCCACTTT. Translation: CASRLRGSNSPLHF.

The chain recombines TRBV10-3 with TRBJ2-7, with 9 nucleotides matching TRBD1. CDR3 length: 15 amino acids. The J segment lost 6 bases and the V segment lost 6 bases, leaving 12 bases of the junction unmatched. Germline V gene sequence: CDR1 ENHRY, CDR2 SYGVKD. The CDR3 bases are TGTGCCATCAGATCGACGGATGGACAGGGGCGCGAGCAGTACTTC. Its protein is CAIRSTDGQGREQYF.

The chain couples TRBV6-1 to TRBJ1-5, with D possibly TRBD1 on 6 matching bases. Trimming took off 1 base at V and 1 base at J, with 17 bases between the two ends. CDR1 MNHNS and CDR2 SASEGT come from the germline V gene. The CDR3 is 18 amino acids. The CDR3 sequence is CASSEVGGGIASNQPQHF. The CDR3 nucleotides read TGTGCCAGCAGTGAAGTTGGGGGCGGTATTGCGAGCAATCAGCCCCAGCATTTT.

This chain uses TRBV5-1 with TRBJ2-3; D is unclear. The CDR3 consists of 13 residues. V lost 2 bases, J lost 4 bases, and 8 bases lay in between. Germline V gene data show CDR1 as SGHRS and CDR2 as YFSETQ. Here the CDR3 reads CASSFYSPDTQYF. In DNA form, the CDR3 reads TGCGCCAGCAGCTTTTACTCACCAGATACGCAGTATTTT. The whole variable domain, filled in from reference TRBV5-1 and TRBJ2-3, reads KAGVTQTPRYLIKTRGQQVTLSCSPISGHRSVSWYQQTPGQGLQFLFEYFSETQRNKGNFPGRFSGRQFSNSRSEMNVSTLELGDSALYLCASSFYSPDTQYFGPGTRLTVL.

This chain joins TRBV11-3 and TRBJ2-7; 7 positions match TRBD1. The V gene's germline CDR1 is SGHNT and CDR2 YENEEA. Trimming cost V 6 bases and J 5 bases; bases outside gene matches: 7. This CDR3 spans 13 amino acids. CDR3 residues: CASSFTGAHEQYF. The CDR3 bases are TGTGCCAGCAGTTTCACAGGGGCACACGAGCAGTACTTC.

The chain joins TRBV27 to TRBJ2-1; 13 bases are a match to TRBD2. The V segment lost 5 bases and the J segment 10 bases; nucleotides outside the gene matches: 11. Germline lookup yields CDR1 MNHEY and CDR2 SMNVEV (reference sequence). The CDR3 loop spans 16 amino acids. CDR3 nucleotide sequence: TGTGCCAGCAGTCCATACGGACTAGCGGGAGACGGGGAGCAGTTCTTC. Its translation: CASSPYGLAGDGEQFF.

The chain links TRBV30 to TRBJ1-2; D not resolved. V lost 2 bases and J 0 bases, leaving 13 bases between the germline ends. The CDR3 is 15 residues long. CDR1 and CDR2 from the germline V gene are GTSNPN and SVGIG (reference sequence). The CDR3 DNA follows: TGTGCCTGGAGTCCCCAGGTCCGTTCTAACTATGGCTACACCTTC. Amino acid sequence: CAWSPQVRSNYGYTF.

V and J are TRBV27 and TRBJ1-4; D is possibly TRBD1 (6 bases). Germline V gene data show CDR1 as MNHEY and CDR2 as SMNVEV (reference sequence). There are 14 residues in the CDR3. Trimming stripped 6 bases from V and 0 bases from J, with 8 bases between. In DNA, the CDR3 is TGTGCCAGCAGAGGGGGAGCAACTAATGAAAAACTGTTTTTT. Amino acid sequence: CASRGGATNEKLFF.

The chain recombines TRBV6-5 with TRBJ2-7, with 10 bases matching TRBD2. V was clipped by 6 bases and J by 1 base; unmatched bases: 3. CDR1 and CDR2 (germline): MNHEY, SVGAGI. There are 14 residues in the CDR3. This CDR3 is CASRTSGNSYEQYF. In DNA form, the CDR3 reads TGTGCCAGCAGAACTAGCGGGAATTCCTACGAGCAGTACTTC.

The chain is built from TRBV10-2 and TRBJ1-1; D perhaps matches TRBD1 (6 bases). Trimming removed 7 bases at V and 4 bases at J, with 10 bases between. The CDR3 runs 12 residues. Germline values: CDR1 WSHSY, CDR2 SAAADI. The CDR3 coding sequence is TGCGCCAGCAACGACAGGCCCACTGAAGCTTTCTTT. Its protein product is CASNDRPTEAFF.

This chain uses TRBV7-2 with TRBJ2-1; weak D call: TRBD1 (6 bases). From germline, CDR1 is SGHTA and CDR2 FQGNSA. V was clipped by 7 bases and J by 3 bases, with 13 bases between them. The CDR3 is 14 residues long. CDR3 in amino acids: CASTHGGYYNEQFF. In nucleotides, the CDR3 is TGTGCCAGCACCCATGGGGGCTACTACAATGAGCAGTTCTTC.

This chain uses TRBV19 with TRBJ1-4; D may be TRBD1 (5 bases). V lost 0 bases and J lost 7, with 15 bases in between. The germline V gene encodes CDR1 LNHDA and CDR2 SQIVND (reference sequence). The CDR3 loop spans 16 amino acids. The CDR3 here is CASSIDQRGGGEKLFF. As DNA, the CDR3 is TGTGCCAGTAGTATAGATCAAAGGGGAGGTGGTGAAAAACTGTTTTTT.

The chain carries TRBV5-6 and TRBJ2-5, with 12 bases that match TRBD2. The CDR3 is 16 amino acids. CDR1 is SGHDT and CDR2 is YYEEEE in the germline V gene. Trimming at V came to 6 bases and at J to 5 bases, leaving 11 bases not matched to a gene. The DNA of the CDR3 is TGTGCCAGCAAGACCACCGGACTAGCGGGGTGGGAGACCCAGTACTTC. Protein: CASKTTGLAGWETQYF.

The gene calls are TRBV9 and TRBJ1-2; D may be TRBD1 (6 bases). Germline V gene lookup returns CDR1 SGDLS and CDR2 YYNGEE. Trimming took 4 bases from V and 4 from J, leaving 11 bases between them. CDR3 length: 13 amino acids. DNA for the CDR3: TGTGCCAGCAGCCGAGTACAGGGCTATGGCTACACCTTC. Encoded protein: CASSRVQGYGYTF.

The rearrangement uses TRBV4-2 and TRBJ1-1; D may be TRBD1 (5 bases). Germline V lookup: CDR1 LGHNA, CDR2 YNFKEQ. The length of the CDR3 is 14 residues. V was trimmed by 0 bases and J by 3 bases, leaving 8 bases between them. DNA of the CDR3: TGTGCCAGCAGCCAAGATCTAGGGGACACTGAAGCTTTCTTT. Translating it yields CASSQDLGDTEAFF.

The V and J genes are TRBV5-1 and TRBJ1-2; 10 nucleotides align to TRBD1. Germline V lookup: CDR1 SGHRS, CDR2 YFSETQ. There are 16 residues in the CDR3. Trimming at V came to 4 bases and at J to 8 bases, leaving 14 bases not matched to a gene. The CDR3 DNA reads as TGCGCCAGCAGCCCTTCTCTCGACAGGGGGCCTCTCGGCTACACCTTC. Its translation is CASSPSLDRGPLGYTF.

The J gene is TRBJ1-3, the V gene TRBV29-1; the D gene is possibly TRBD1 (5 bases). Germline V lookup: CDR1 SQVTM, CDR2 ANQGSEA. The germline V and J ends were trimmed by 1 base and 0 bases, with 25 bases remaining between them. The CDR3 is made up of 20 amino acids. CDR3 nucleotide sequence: TGCAGCGTTGAAGTGGCCCCTTGGGCGGGGGGGAGGACCTCTGGAAACACCATATATTTT. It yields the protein CSVEVAPWAGGRTSGNTIYF.